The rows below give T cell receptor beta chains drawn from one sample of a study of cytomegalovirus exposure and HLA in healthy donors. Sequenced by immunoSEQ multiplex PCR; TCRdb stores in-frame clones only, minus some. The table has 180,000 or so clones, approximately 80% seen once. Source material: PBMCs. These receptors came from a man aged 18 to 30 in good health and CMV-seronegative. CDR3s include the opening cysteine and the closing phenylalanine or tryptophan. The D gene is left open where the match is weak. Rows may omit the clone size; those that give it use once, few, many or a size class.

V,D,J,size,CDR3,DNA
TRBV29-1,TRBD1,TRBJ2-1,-,CSVETGIPYNEQFF,TGCAGCGTGGAGACAGGGATTCCCTACAATGAGCAGTTCTTC
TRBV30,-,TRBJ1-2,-,CAWSLGQGNYGYTF,TGTGCCTGGAGTTTGGGGCAGGGTAACTATGGCTACACCTTC
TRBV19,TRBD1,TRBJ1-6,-,CASSDRDRGNSPLHF,TGTGCCAGTAGTGACCGGGACAGGGGGAATTCACCCCTCCACTTT
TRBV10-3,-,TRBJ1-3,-,CAISGTADTIYF,TGTGCCATCAGTGGTACTGCCGACACCATATATTTT
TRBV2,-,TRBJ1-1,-,CASCAQGPSNTEAFF,TGTGCCAGCTGCGCTCAGGGGCCTTCGAACACTGAAGCTTTCTTT
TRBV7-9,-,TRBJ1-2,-,CASSVGGNGYTF,TGTGCCAGCAGTGTCGGGGGGAATGGCTACACCTTC
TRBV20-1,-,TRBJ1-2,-,CSAVQAPGYTF,TGCAGTGCTGTCCAGGCCCCGGGCTACACCTTC
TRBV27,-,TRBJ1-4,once,CASVPHGSEKLFF,TGTGCCAGCGTCCCCCACGGGAGTGAAAAACTGTTTTTT
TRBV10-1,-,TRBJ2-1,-,CASSDDLGSYNEQFF,TGCGCCAGCAGTGACGACCTAGGCTCCTACAATGAGCAGTTCTTC
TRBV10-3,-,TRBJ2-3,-,CAITGHSQDTQYF,TGTGCCATCACTGGGCACTCACAAGATACGCAGTATTTT
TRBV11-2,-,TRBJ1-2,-,CASSFRSYGYTF,TGTGCCAGCAGCTTTAGGAGCTATGGCTACACCTTC
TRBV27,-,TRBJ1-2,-,CASRGGVNYGYTF,TGTGCCAGCAGGGGGGGGGTTAACTATGGCTACACCTTC
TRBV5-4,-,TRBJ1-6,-,CASPGGFYNSPLHF,TGTGCCAGCCCCGGAGGCTTCTATAATTCACCCCTCCACTTT
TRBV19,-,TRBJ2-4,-,CASSMVGGKNIQYF,TGTGCCAGTAGTATGGTCGGCGGTAAAAACATTCAGTACTTC
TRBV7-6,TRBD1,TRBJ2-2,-,CASSSPRTGALTNTGELFF,TGTGCCAGCAGCTCCCCTCGGACAGGGGCCCTCACGAACACCGGGGAGCTGTTTTTT
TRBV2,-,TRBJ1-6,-,CASSVEAPYNSPLHF,TGTGCCAGCAGTGTTGAAGCGCCGTATAATTCACCCCTCCACTTT
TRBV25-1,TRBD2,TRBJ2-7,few,CASSQPTTSGGKRWEQYF,TGTGCCAGCAGTCAACCCACAACTAGCGGGGGGAAACGATGGGAGCAGTACTTC
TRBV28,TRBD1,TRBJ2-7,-,CAISDRVEQYF,TGTGCCATTTCAGACAGGGTCGAGCAGTACTTC
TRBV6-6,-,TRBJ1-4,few,CASKLGGRATNEKLFF,TGTGCCAGCAAATTGGGGGGGCGTGCAACTAATGAAAAACTGTTTTTT
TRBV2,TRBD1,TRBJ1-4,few,CATRPRGVVSEKLFF,TGTGCCACCCGGCCCAGGGGGGTGGTTAGTGAAAAACTGTTTTTT
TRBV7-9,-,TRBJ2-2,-,CASTQVGNTGELFF,TGTGCCAGCACCCAAGTCGGGAACACCGGGGAGCTGTTTTTT
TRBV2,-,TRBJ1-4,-,CASSSTGGAIEKLFF,TGTGCCAGCAGCTCCACGGGGGGGGCCATTGAAAAACTGTTTTTT
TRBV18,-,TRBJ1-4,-,CASSPTQGDEKLFF,TGTGCCAGCTCACCAACCCAGGGTGATGAAAAACTGTTTTTT
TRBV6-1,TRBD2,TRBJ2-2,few,CASSETSGSAGELFF,TGTGCCAGCAGTGAAACTAGCGGGAGTGCAGGGGAGCTGTTTTTT
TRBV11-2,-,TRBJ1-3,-,CASSPGIIGNTIYF,TGTGCCAGCAGCCCCGGGATCATCGGAAACACCATATATTTT
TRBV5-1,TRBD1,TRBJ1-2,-,CASSLSGTGTYGYTF,TGCGCCAGCAGCTTATCCGGGACAGGAACATATGGCTACACCTTC
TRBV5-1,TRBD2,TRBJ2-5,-,CASRRTTSGVQETQYF,TGCGCCAGCAGGCGTACGACTAGCGGGGTTCAAGAGACCCAGTACTTC
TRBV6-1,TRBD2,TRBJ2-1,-,CASSECLVCGTSGYNEQFF,TGTGCCAGCAGTGAATGTCTGGTGTGCGGGACTAGTGGCTACAATGAGCAGTTCTTC
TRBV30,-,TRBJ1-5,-,CAWSANSGRQPQHF,TGTGCCTGGAGTGCGAACTCAGGGCGTCAGCCCCAGCATTTT
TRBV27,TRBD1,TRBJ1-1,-,CASNTSVRDRGLMNTEAFF,TGTGCCAGCAACACGTCAGTTCGGGACAGGGGGCTTATGAACACTGAAGCTTTCTTT
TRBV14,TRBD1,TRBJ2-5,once,CASSRFTGEETQYF,TGTGCCAGCAGCCGGTTTACAGGGGAGGAGACCCAGTACTTC
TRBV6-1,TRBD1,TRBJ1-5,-,CASSRIQGADQPQHF,TGTGCCAGCAGCCGAATACAGGGGGCGGATCAGCCCCAGCATTTT
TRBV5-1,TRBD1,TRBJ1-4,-,CASSLPTGLTNEKLFF,TGCGCCAGCAGCTTGCCGACAGGGTTAACTAATGAAAAACTGTTTTTT